The T cell receptor (beta chain) described here comes from a study of tumor-infiltrating lymphocytes in primary liver carcinoma. General study points: Tumors significantly exceeded blood in top-250-clone fraction (p = 0.039).

Points on this clonotype: Its antigen is undetermined. Compared with germline, one end of the junction differs, possibly owing to a read error.

Making TCR beta cDNA involved around 500 ng total RNA and a constant-region primer. What produced the TCR beta libraries was three nested multiplex PCR rounds using slightly modified ARM-PCR. TRBV1-TRBV30 forward primers paired with a C-beta reverse primer were used in the first two PCR rounds, which ran approximately 10 cycles each. From the multiplex PCR reads, TCRdb called clonotypes with MiXCR, one entry per CDR3 protein. Of fewer than 350,000 distinct CDR3 sequences listed, around 60% are singletons. For blood RNA, unsorted whole blood served as the source, and germline DNA was extracted too. The CDR3 consists of 15 residues. Germline CDR1 and CDR2: ENHRY and SYGVKD.

Sequencing was performed on peripheral blood. The V gene is TRBV10-3, the J gene TRBJ1-4; D is ambiguous. The sequence derives from a man aged 35 to 55 with primary liver carcinoma and hepatitis B virus infection. The chain's CDR3 is CAICESNRINEKLFF. The CDR3 nucleotides read TGTGCCATCTGTGAGTCGAACAGAATTAATGAAAAACTGTTTTTT.